This T cell receptor (beta chain) derives from a study of cytomegalovirus exposure and HLA in healthy donors. Study conclusions and caveats: Based on reports, TCR beta sequences accurately predicted HLA-A and HLA-B alleles for most subjects. In a later analysis, productive TCRs from donors in an Asian-associated ancestry cluster reportedly carried fewer N-insertions than the cohort mean.

The CDR3 consists of 13 residues. Looked up from germline, CDR1 is PRHDT and CDR2 is FYEKMQ (reference sequence). V lost 5 bases to trimming and J lost 4 bases, with 12 bases between them. As for this clone: As yet, its antigen is unknown.

Healthy bone marrow donors made up the donor group. At the time of sampling, donors were nominally healthy, though unrecorded immune exposures were likely. This PCR relied on a set of 60 Vbeta primers and 13 Jbeta primers. Repertoires were generated with immunoSEQ multiplex PCR, while TCRdb's copy carries only in-frame clones and drops some. The sample contains approximately 160,000 clones, 84% of which appear only once. The receptor was isolated from a boy aged 2 to 10 in good health and CMV-seronegative. The chain recombines TRBV13 with TRBJ2-7, with D possibly being TRBD2 (5 bases). The sequenced sample consisted of PBMCs. In nucleotides, the CDR3 is TGTGCCAGCAGCCCTCCCTCGGGGTACGAGCAGTACTTC. Encoded protein: CASSPPSGYEQYF.